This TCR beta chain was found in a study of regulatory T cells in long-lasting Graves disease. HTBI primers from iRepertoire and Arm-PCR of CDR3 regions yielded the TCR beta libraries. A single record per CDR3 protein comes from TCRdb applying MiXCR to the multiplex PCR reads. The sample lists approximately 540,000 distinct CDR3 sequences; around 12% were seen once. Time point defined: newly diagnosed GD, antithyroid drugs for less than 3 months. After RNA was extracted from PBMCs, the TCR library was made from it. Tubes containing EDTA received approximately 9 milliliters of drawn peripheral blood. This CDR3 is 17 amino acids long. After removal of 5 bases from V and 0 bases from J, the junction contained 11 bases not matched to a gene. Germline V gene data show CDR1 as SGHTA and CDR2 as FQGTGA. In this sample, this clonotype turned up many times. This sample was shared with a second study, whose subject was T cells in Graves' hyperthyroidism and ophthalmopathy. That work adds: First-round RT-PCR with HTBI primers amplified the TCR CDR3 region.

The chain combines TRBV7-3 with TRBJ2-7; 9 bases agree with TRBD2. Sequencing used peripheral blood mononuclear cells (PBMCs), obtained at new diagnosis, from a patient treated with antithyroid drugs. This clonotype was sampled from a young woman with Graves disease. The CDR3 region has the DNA TGTGCCAGCAGCCTCCTAGGCGGGAGGGACCCCTCCTACGAGCAGTACTTC. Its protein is CASSLLGGRDPSYEQYF.